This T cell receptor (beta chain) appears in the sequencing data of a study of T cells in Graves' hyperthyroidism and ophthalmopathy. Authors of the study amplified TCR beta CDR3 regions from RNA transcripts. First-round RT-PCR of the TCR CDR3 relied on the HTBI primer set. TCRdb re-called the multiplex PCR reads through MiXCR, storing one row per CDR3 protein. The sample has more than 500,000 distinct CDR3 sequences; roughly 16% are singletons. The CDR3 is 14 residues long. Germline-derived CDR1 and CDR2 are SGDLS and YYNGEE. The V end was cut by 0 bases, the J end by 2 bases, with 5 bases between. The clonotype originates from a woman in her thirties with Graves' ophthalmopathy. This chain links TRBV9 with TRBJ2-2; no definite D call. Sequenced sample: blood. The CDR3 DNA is TGTGCCAGCAGCGTAGCGAAAAACACCGGGGAGCTGTTTTTT. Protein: CASSVAKNTGELFF.